These 26 T cell receptor beta chains were all obtained from the same sample, sequenced in a study of cytomegalovirus exposure and HLA in healthy donors. Sequencing used immunoSEQ multiplex PCR; TCRdb keeps in-frame clones, though not all of them. The sample comprises more than 95,000 clones, roughly 82% of which are singletons, and 4% to 6% rests with the top ten. The sample was PBMCs. These receptors originate from a man younger than 30 in good health and CMV-seronegative.

The rearrangement uses TRBV5-1 and TRBJ1-4, with 8 bases identical to TRBD1. This CDR3 contains 16 residues. Trimming took 2 bases from V and 3 from J; bases not matched to a gene: 6. Germline V gives CDR1 SGHRS, CDR2 YFSETQ. The CDR3 region is CASSLKQGVANEKLFF. The CDR3 DNA follows: TGCGCCAGCAGCTTAAAACAGGGGGTAGCTAATGAAAAACTGTTTTTT.

The genes are TRBV19 and TRBJ1-2; TRBD1 aligns across 8 bases. The CDR3 is 15 amino acids. V trimming: 4 bases; J trimming: 0 bases; junction bases outside the gene matches: 4. CDR1 LNHDA and CDR2 SQIVND come from the germline V gene (reference sequence). The CDR3 bases are TGTGCCAGTAGTAATGACAGGGGCTCTAACTATGGCTACACCTTC. Translating it yields CASSNDRGSNYGYTF.

The chain couples TRBV5-1 to TRBJ1-2; TRBD1 is a possible D gene (6 bases). Germline V gene data show CDR1 as SGHRS and CDR2 as YFSETQ. The CDR3 sequence is 15 residues long. V lost 4 bases and J 2 bases, leaving 15 bases between the germline ends. The CDR3 nucleotides are TGCGCCAGCAGCCCGGCGGGGGCTCTAAACTATGGCTACACCTTC. Translating gives CASSPAGALNYGYTF.

V is TRBV9 and J is TRBJ2-3; possibly TRBD2 for D (6 bases). The CDR3 is 15 residues long. Germline CDR1 reads SGDLS; CDR2 reads YYNGEE. Trimming stripped 4 bases from V and 2 bases from J, with 14 bases between. The CDR3 DNA sequence: TGTGCCAGCAGCCTCGGGACTGGATACACAGATACGCAGTATTTT. Translated: CASSLGTGYTDTQYF.

V usage is TRBV30 and J usage is TRBJ2-2; maybe TRBD1 (7 bases). This CDR3 comprises 13 residues. Germline V gene lookup returns CDR1 GTSNPN and CDR2 SVGIG (reference sequence). The V end lost 5 bases, the J end lost 4 bases, and 11 bases lay between the germline ends. The CDR3 bases are TGTGCCTGGGACAGGGACTCCACCGGGGAGCTGTTTTTT. Amino acid sequence: CAWDRDSTGELFF.

A note on this clone: In the same sample, other DNA sequences code for this CDR3. The chain carries TRBV5-1 and TRBJ2-2; 8 bases agree with TRBD1. This CDR3 contains 16 residues. Germline V gene data show CDR1 as SGHRS and CDR2 as YFSETQ. V trimming: 0 bases; J trimming: 2 bases; junction bases outside the gene matches: 3. The CDR3 here is CASSLAGQGNTGELFF. The CDR3, as DNA: TGCGCCAGCAGCTTGGCCGGACAGGGAAACACCGGGGAGCTGTTTTTT. Based on the CDR3 plus reference TRBV5-1 and TRBJ2-2, the full variable domain is KAGVTQTPRYLIKTRGQQVTLSCSPISGHRSVSWYQQTPGQGLQFLFEYFSETQRNKGNFPGRFSGRQFSNSRSEMNVSTLELGDSALYLCASSLAGQGNTGELFFGEGSRLTVL.

The V and J genes are TRBV13 and TRBJ2-1; D perhaps matches TRBD2 (6 bases). Germline loops: CDR1 PRHDT, CDR2 FYEKMQ (reference sequence). The CDR3 is 13 residues long. V was shortened by 6 bases and J by 4 bases, with 10 bases between the two germline ends. The CDR3 region has the DNA TGTGCCAGCAGTCGGAGGGAATACAATGAGCAGTTCTTC. It specifies CASSRREYNEQFF.

The chain has TRBV5-8 and TRBJ1-1; 8 bases map to TRBD1. The V segment lost 4 bases and the J segment 4 bases; nucleotides outside the gene matches: 21. The CDR3 length is 19 residues. Germline CDR1 reads SGHTS; CDR2 reads YDEGEE. The CDR3 sequence: CASSRTGRGGVGWGTEAFF. CDR3 sequence (DNA): TGTGCCAGCAGCCGGACAGGGCGGGGTGGGGTGGGGTGGGGCACTGAAGCTTTCTTT.

The chain is built from TRBV5-5 and TRBJ1-1; D unresolved. CDR1 is SGHKS and CDR2 is YYEKEE in the germline V gene (reference sequence). V lost 3 bases, J lost 7 bases, and 13 bases lay in between. This CDR3 is 13 amino acids long. The CDR3 reads CASSYPGSDEAFF. Written as DNA, the CDR3 is TGTGCCAGCAGCTACCCGGGGTCAGATGAAGCTTTCTTT.

V usage is TRBV11-2 and J usage is TRBJ2-7; 9 bases match TRBD1. The germline gives CDR1 SGHAT, CDR2 FQNNGV. V lost 5 bases and J lost 4; bases outside the gene matches: 6. The CDR3 length is 14 residues. CDR3 amino acids: CASSQDRGSYEQYF. The CDR3 DNA is TGTGCCAGCAGCCAGGACAGGGGAAGTTACGAGCAGTACTTC.

Of note for this clone: One end of the junction is discordant with germline, which a read error may explain. V usage is TRBV2 and J usage is TRBJ2-5, with 9 bases that match TRBD2. Germline V lookup: CDR1 SNHLY, CDR2 FYNNEI. The CDR3 is 14 amino acids. The CDR3 sequence is CASSEARRLADPHF. Here the CDR3 DNA reads TGTGCCAGCAGTGAAGCCCGGAGACTAGCGGACCCCCACTTC.

V is TRBV5-1 and J is TRBJ1-1, with D possibly TRBD1 on 5 matching bases. Germline loops: CDR1 SGHRS, CDR2 YFSETQ. The length of the CDR3 is 14 residues. V lost 9 bases, J lost 1 base, and 16 bases lay in between. The CDR3 region has the DNA TGCGCCACAAGCAGGGATAACTGGAACACTGAAGCTTTCTTT. Residues: CATSRDNWNTEAFF.

The chain joins TRBV6-1 to TRBJ1-2; perhaps TRBD1 as D (6 bases). Germline values: CDR1 MNHNS, CDR2 SASEGT. V was shortened by 4 bases and J by 9 bases, with 15 bases between the two germline ends. The CDR3 is 13 residues long. Here the CDR3 DNA reads TGTGCCAGCAGTGCTCTACAGGGTCGGAGCTACACCTTC. Translated, it gives CASSALQGRSYTF.

The chain uses TRBV5-5 and TRBJ1-1; D is possibly TRBD1 (6 bases). Germline loops: CDR1 SGHKS, CDR2 YYEKEE (reference sequence). CDR3 length: 15 residues. V was shortened by 0 bases and J by 10 bases, with 19 bases between the two germline ends. The CDR3 is CASSLAVGRGATAFF. The CDR3 nucleotides read TGTGCCAGCAGCTTGGCCGTCGGCAGGGGCGCAACAGCTTTCTTT.

This clone was seen only a few times. The V call is TRBV10-3, the J call TRBJ2-5, with 8 bases identical to TRBD2. Trimming removed 6 bases from V and 5 bases from J; junction bases left unmatched: 5. The germline V gene has CDR1 ENHRY and CDR2 SYGVKD. The CDR3 is made up of 13 amino acids. The CDR3 loop reads CAISLPGGETQYF. The CDR3 nucleotides are TGTGCCATCAGCCTGCCGGGGGGGGAGACCCAGTACTTC.

This chain connects TRBV30 to TRBJ2-5; 7 positions agree with TRBD2. This CDR3 region has 18 residues. V lost 2 bases to trimming and J lost 1 base; unmatched junction nucleotides: 16. The germline gives CDR1 GTSNPN, CDR2 SVGIG (reference sequence). The CDR3 DNA reads as TGTGCCTGGAGTAGGACGGGCGGGGGAGGTCGGGGCCAAGAGACCCAGTACTTC. Protein product: CAWSRTGGGGRGQETQYF.

The sample holds one count of this clone. V is TRBV6-1 and J is TRBJ2-2; D uncertain. CDR3 size: 12 residues. The germline CDR1 and CDR2 sequences are MNHNS and SASEGT. Trimming took off 8 bases at V and 4 bases at J, with 8 bases between the two ends. CDR3 region: CASPAGTGELFF. As DNA, the CDR3 is TGTGCCAGCCCAGCAGGCACCGGGGAGCTGTTTTTT.

CDR3 nucleotide sequence: TGTGCCTGGACTAGCGGGCCCTACGAGCAGTACTTC. Translated, it gives CAWTSGPYEQYF. This rearrangement joins TRBV30 to TRBJ2-7, with 8 bases that match TRBD2. V trimming: 4 bases; J trimming: 2 bases; junction bases outside the gene matches: 1. From germline, CDR1 is GTSNPN and CDR2 SVGIG (reference sequence). This CDR3 is built from 12 residues.

This clone was recorded a few times. The chain links TRBV6-1 to TRBJ2-3, with TRBD2 as a possible D gene (6 bases). CDR1 is MNHNS and CDR2 is SASEGT in the germline V gene. The CDR3 totals 14 residues. Trimming took 2 bases from V and 1 from J, leaving 7 bases between them. CDR3 sequence reads: CASSEPGGTDTQYF. The CDR3 region has the DNA TGTGCCAGCAGTGAACCGGGAGGCACAGATACGCAGTATTTT.

The chain employs TRBV13 and TRBJ1-1, with 8 positions matching TRBD1. Germline V gives CDR1 PRHDT, CDR2 FYEKMQ (reference sequence). V was clipped by 6 bases and J by 11 bases; unmatched bases: 5. The CDR3 contains 11 residues. DNA for the CDR3: TGTGCCAGCAGTCTGGACAGGGTTGCTTTCTTT. Translating it yields CASSLDRVAFF.

The V call is TRBV6-1, the J call TRBJ2-2; 7 bases are a match to TRBD1. Trimming cost V 4 bases and J 3 bases; bases outside gene matches: 5. This CDR3 comprises 15 residues. CDR1 is MNHNS, CDR2 SASEGT, per germline. This CDR3 reads CASSVRDSYTGELFF. In nucleotides, the CDR3 is TGTGCCAGCAGTGTCCGGGACAGTTACACCGGGGAGCTGTTTTTT.

This chain uses TRBV10-3 with TRBJ1-3, with 9 bases aligning to TRBD1. Germline CDR1 ENHRY, CDR2 SYGVKD. The junction had 6 bases not matched to a gene; V was cut back by 10 bases and J by 2 bases. The CDR3 totals 14 residues. CDR3 residues: CANGQGPPGNTIYF. The CDR3, as DNA: TGTGCCAATGGACAGGGGCCCCCTGGAAACACCATATATTTT.

J is TRBJ1-2 and V is TRBV15; TRBD1 matches at 8 bases. This CDR3 has 16 residues. The germline gives CDR1 LNHNV, CDR2 YYDKDF (reference sequence). Trimming cost V 2 bases and J 2 bases; bases outside gene matches: 7. The chain's CDR3 is CATSRPRGTGNYGYTF. The CDR3 DNA reads TGTGCCACCAGCAGACCCCGAGGGACAGGCAACTATGGCTACACCTTC.

In this sample, this clone turned up once. V gene TRBV5-1 combines with J gene TRBJ1-1; 10 bases line up with TRBD1. Trimming at V came to 0 bases and at J to 5 bases, leaving 13 bases not matched to a gene. The CDR3 has 18 amino acids. The V gene's germline CDR1 is SGHRS and CDR2 YFSETQ. In DNA form, the CDR3 reads TGCGCCAGCAGCTTGGCATCGAGGACCGGGACAGGGGCAACTGAAGCTTTCTTT. It specifies CASSLASRTGTGATEAFF.

This chain links TRBV29-1 with TRBJ2-4; 7 bases line up with TRBD1. V trimming: 4 bases; J trimming: 7 bases; junction bases outside the gene matches: 7. Per germline, CDR1 SQVTM and CDR2 ANQGSEA. This CDR3 is 13 amino acids long. The DNA of the CDR3 is TGCAGCGTTGTGGGGACAGTAAGGAACATTCAGTACTTC. This sequence encodes CSVVGTVRNIQYF.

The rearrangement uses TRBV9 and TRBJ1-4; D might be TRBD1 (6 bases). The V end lost 3 bases, the J end lost 4 bases, and 13 bases lay between the germline ends. CDR3 size: 15 residues. Germline lookup yields CDR1 SGDLS and CDR2 YYNGEE. The CDR3 reads CASSEGDGYNEKLFF. The CDR3 DNA reads as TGTGCCAGCAGCGAGGGGGACGGCTATAATGAAAAACTGTTTTTT.